This T cell receptor (beta chain) was recorded in a study of early T cells in non-severe SARS-CoV-2 infection (dated by TCRdb to 2020 to 2023). At the level of the whole study: Because TCR sequencing was done on bulk RNA from unsorted whole blood, the alpha and beta chains could not be paired. General study outcomes and caveats: VDJdb matching was skewed toward anti-spike CD8 responses, so virus-specific expansions were likely underestimated and private and CD4 specificities were missed.

A case-control design nested within a healthcare worker cohort in London, UK, was used, with weekly nasopharyngeal swab PCR tests and blood sampling performed. Healthcare workers were enrolled in the week of the UK lockdown, from 23 to 31 March 2020, and were followed every week for up to roughly 16 weeks. As for this clonotype: Its antigen target is currently unknown. No base quality information exists; no much larger clone differs at one position.

Libraries were made using 5' RACE. The sequencing machine was a NextSeq 500. Unique molecular identifiers were attached to individual cDNA molecules in the TCR library protocol so that sequencing error and PCR bias could be corrected. Both TCR alpha and beta chains were sequenced, and tight co-correlation was observed between alpha and beta sequence abundances in each sample. On the authors' methods: Decombinator V4 was used to annotate TCR sequences for V gene, J gene and CDR3. TCRs were defined as expanded if a significant change between any two time points was detected under a Poisson model with p below 0.0001. Abundances of TCRs were expressed as counts per million after normalisation to the total number of TCRs sequenced in each sample. TRAV1-2 paired with TRAJ12, TRAJ20 or TRAJ33 defined MAIT TCRs, while TRAV10 paired with TRAJ18 defined iNKT TCRs. VDJdb, accessed 1 November 2021, was searched for CMV, EBV and SARS-CoV-2 annotated TCRs, with TCRs annotated for multiple antigens excluded. The public reads were reprocessed in TCRdb via fastp at Q25 and MiXCR, keeping in-frame beta chains. Each record represents a unique CDR3 protein, reported with the most common genes and DNA among its rows. TCRdb's processing, not the study's, gives the V and J calls here. This sample holds tens of thousands of distinct CDR3 sequences; 12% were observed only once. Roughly 4% of the sample rests with the top ten.

The germline V gene sets CDR1 to SGHRS and CDR2 to YFSETQ. V ends up 4 bases short and J 0 bases short, with an unmatched junction base count of 7. Counted from cysteine to phenylalanine, this CDR3 has 16 amino acids. Only CDR3 DNA is held: 48 bases, read in frame from base 1. Sequencing used whole blood. Recombination connected TRBV5-1 to TRBJ2-4; the junction holds 7 bases that match TRBD1. The sequence derives from an adult who was a healthcare worker with PCR-confirmed SARS-CoV-2 infection or an uninfected control (not recorded which). The CDR3 in this case is CASSQTGQLAKNIQYF. The nucleotide sequence is given as TGCGCCAGCAGCCAAACGGGACAGCTAGCCAAAAACATTCAGTACTTC. Outside the CDR3, residues come from the reference TRBV5-1 and TRBJ2-4 proteins, so the full variable domain is: KAGVTQTPRYLIKTRGQQVTLSCSPISGHRSVSWYQQTPGQGLQFLFEYFSETQRNKGNFPGRFSGRQFSNSRSEMNVSTLELGDSALYLCASSQTGQLAKNIQYFGAGTRLSVL.